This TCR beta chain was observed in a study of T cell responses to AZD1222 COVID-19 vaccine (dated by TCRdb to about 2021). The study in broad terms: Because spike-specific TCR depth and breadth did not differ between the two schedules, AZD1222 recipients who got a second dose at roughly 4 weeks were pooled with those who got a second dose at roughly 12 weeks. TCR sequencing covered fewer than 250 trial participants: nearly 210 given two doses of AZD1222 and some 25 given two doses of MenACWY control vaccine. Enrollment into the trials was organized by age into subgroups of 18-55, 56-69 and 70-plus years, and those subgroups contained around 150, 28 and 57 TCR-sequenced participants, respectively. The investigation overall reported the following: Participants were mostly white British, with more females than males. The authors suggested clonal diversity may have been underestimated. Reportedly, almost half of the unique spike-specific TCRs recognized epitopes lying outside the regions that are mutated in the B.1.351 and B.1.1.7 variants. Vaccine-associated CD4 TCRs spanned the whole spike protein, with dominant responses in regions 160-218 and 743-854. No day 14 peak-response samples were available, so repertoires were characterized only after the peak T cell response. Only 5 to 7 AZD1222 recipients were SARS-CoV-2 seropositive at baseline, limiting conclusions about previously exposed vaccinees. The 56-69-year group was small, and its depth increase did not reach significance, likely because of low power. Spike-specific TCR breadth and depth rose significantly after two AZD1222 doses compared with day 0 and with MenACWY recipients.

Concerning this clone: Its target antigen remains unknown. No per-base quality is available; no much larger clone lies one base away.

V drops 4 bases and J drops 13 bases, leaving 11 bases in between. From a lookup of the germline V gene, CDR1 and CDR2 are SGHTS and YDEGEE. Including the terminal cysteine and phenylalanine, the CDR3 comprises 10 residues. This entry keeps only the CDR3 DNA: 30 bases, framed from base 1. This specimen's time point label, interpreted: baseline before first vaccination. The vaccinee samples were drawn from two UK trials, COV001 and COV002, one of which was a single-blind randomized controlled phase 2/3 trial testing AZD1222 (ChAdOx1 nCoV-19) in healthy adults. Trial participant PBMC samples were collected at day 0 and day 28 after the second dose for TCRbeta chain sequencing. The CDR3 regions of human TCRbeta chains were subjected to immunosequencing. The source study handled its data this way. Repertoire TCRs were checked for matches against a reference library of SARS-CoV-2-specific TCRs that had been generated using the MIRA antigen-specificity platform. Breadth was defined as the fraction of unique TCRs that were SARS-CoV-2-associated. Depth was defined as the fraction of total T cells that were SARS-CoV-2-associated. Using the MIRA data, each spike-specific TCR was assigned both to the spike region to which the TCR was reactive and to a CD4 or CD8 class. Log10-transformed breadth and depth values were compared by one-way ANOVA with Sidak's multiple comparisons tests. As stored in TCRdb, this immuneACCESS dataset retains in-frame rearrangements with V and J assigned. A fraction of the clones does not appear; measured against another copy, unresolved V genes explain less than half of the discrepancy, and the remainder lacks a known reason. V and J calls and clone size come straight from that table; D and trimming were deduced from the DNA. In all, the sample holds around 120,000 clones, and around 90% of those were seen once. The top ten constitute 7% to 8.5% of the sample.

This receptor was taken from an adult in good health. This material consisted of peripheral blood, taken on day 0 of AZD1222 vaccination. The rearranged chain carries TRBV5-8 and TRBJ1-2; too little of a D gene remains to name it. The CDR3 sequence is CASSLDRATF. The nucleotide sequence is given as TGTGCCAGCAGCCTGGACCGGGCCACCTTC.